These 19 T cell receptor beta chains share one sample of origin, sequenced in a study of T cell responses to AZD1222 COVID-19 vaccine. Libraries were prepared by immunoSEQ multiplex PCR; TCRdb keeps only in-frame clonotypes and omits some of them. The sample records 100,000 to 150,000 clones, roughly 90% being singletons. The input for sequencing was peripheral blood, taken on day 0 of AZD1222 vaccination. These receptor sequences come from an adult in good health.

The chain couples TRBV5-4 to TRBJ2-7; TRBD1 is a possible D gene (6 bases). This CDR3 contains 15 residues. Germline V gene sequence: CDR1 SGHNT, CDR2 YYREEE (reference sequence). V shed 2 bases and J shed 2 bases, with 14 bases lying between them. The CDR3 region has the DNA TGTGCCAGCAGCTTTCAGGGGTCCCCTACCTACGAGCAGTACTTC. This codes for CASSFQGSPTYEQYF. Drawing the rest from reference TRBV5-4 and TRBJ2-7, the complete variable domain is ETGVTQSPTHLIKTRGQQVTLRCSSQSGHNTVSWYQQALGQGPQFIFQYYREEENGRGNFPPRFSGLQFPNYSSELNVNALELDDSALYLCASSFQGSPTYEQYFGPGTRLTVT.

This rearrangement joins TRBV11-1 to TRBJ2-1; possible D gene TRBD1, 6 bases. Looked up from germline, CDR1 is SGHAT and CDR2 is FQDESV (reference sequence). The V end lost 5 bases, the J end lost 3 bases, and 17 bases lay between the germline ends. This CDR3 region has 16 residues. The CDR3 sequence is CASSPAPLQGYNEQFF. The CDR3 DNA reads as TGTGCCAGCAGCCCAGCCCCCTTACAGGGCTACAATGAGCAGTTCTTC.

The V gene is TRBV30, the J gene TRBJ1-3; no reliable D call. The CDR3 length is 13 residues. V was trimmed by 2 bases and J by 0 bases, leaving 5 bases between them. Germline V lookup: CDR1 GTSNPN, CDR2 SVGIG (reference sequence). CDR3 amino acids: CAWSINSGNTIYF. The DNA for the CDR3 is TGTGCCTGGAGTATAAACTCTGGAAACACCATATATTTT.

This sequence joins TRBV6-2 or TRBV6-3 and TRBJ2-5, with D uncertain. V lost 7 bases to trimming and J lost 2 bases, with 17 bases between them. Germline CDR1 and CDR2: MNHEY and SVGEGT. This CDR3 is built from 15 residues. The CDR3 reads CASTPYTAKQETQYF. For the CDR3, the DNA is TGTGCCAGCACCCCTTACACGGCAAAGCAAGAGACCCAGTACTTC.

The V call is TRBV9, the J call TRBJ1-2; the match to TRBD1 covers 9 bases. V lost 4 bases and J lost 6; bases outside the gene matches: 4. The CDR3 extends over 13 amino acids. Germline assignment: CDR1 SGDLS and CDR2 YYNGEE. CDR3 sequence reads: CASSLGQGNGYTF. DNA for the CDR3: TGTGCCAGCAGCTTAGGACAGGGGAATGGCTACACCTTC.

The gene calls are TRBV5-5 and TRBJ2-5, with D possibly matching TRBD1 (6 bases). There are 15 residues in the CDR3. Per the germline V gene, CDR1 is SGHKS and CDR2 is YYEKEE (reference sequence). Trimming shortened V by 0 bases and J by 5 bases, and 14 bases separated the two germline ends. CDR3 in DNA: TGTGCCAGCAGCTTGGGGCAGGGGCGGTGGGAGACCCAGTACTTC. Translated: CASSLGQGRWETQYF.

V gene TRBV15 combines with J gene TRBJ2-2; D possibly corresponds to TRBD1 (6 bases). This CDR3 comprises 16 residues. The germline gives CDR1 LNHNV, CDR2 YYDKDF (reference sequence). V lost 1 base and J lost 3, with 12 bases in between. The CDR3 spells CATSRVRTEDTGELFF. In nucleotides, the CDR3 is TGTGCCACCAGCAGAGTGAGGACAGAAGACACCGGGGAGCTGTTTTTT.

This rearrangement joins TRBV9 to TRBJ2-7, with a weak D call TRBD2 (5 bases). Germline V gives CDR1 SGDLS, CDR2 YYNGEE. Trimming took off 1 base at V and 0 bases at J, with 14 bases between the two ends. This CDR3 contains 16 residues. The DNA of the CDR3 is TGTGCCAGCAGCGTAAATTCCGCTGGGAGCTCCTACGAGCAGTACTTC. It encodes CASSVNSAGSSYEQYF.

The chain links TRBV30 to TRBJ1-5; D perhaps matches TRBD1 (5 bases). With 5 bases removed from V and 6 bases from J, the gap between germline ends came to 14 bases. This CDR3 spans 13 amino acids. Germline lookup yields CDR1 GTSNPN and CDR2 SVGIG (reference sequence). In nucleotides, the CDR3 is TGTGCCTGGTCCTTGAGCAGGGTTCAGCCCCAGCATTTT. As protein: CAWSLSRVQPQHF.

This clone was recorded only once. This chain connects TRBV9 to TRBJ2-7; perhaps TRBD2 as D (6 bases). V lost 0 bases to trimming and J lost 6 bases, with 19 bases between them. Per germline, CDR1 SGDLS and CDR2 YYNGEE. The CDR3 covers 16 residues. The CDR3 here is CASSVGEDLRVREQYF. CDR3 DNA sequence: TGTGCCAGCAGCGTAGGGGAGGACCTGAGAGTACGCGAGCAGTACTTC. The full variable domain, completed using reference TRBV9 and TRBJ2-7, is DSGVTQTPKHLITATGQRVTLRCSPRSGDLSVYWYQQSLDQGLQFLIQYYNGEERAKGNILERFSAQQFPDLHSELNLSSLELGDSALYFCASSVGEDLRVREQYFGPGTRLTVT.

V gene TRBV23-1 combines with J gene TRBJ1-2; maybe TRBD1 (6 bases). TRBV23-1 is recorded as an ORF, its role being uncertain. This CDR3 is built from 14 residues. The V and J ends lost 8 bases and 8 bases respectively, with 21 bases between them. The CDR3 DNA sequence: TGCGCCAGCGGCGACGGATGGACAGCCGGGGGCTACACCTTC. This codes for CASGDGWTAGGYTF.

The chain employs TRBV9 and TRBJ2-6; no clear D. Trimming cost V 0 bases and J 0 bases, with 4 bases left between them. This CDR3 is built from 15 residues. CDR1 is SGDLS and CDR2 is YYNGEE in the germline V gene. CDR3 sequence: CASSVDHSGANVLTF. In nucleotides, the CDR3 is TGTGCCAGCAGCGTAGACCACTCTGGGGCCAACGTCCTGACTTTC.

On this clone: An end of the junction does not agree with germline; a read error may underlie this. V gene TRBV7-7 combines with J gene TRBJ2-1; 11 bases fit TRBD2. The germline V gene has CDR1 SSHAT and CDR2 FNYEAQ (reference sequence). The CDR3 length is 19 residues. CDR3 bases: TGTGCTAGCAGCTTAAGTATGACTAGCGGGACCCCAATAAGCAATGAGCAGTTCTTC. Protein product: CASSLSMTSGTPISNEQFF.

The chain has TRBV28 and TRBJ2-7, with D hard to call. From germline, CDR1 is MDHEN and CDR2 SYDVKM. The CDR3 consists of 13 residues. V was cut by 3 bases and J by 5 bases, with 11 bases left in between. The CDR3 nucleotides read TGTGCCAGCAGTTTGGCTATCAACCACGAGCAGTACTTC. This sequence encodes CASSLAINHEQYF.

To note about this clone: The limits of the CDR3 on the DNA are not certain, so only TCRdb's listed CDR3 is given. This chain uses TRBV24-1 with TRBJ2-5; the table gives TRBD1 as D, unverified against the DNA. Looked up from germline, CDR1 is KGHDR and CDR2 is SFDVKD. The CDR3 contains 13 residues when both ends are counted. The CDR3 region is CATSVPVEETQYF.

The V call is TRBV27, the J call TRBJ2-5, with D possibly called TRBD1 or TRBD2 (5 bases each). Germline V gene data show CDR1 as MNHEY and CDR2 as SMNVEV (reference sequence). The CDR3 covers 14 residues. V lost 3 bases and J 2 bases, leaving 10 bases between the germline ends. CDR3 residues: CASSFRDGQETQYF. In nucleotides, the CDR3 is TGTGCCAGCAGTTTTAGGGACGGACAAGAGACCCAGTACTTC.

The chain has TRBV5-4 and TRBJ1-2, with D tentatively TRBD1 (5 bases). Germline CDR1 SGHNT, CDR2 YYREEE (reference sequence). This CDR3 is built from 15 residues. V shed 3 bases and J shed 5 bases, with 17 bases lying between them. CDR3: CASSSGTSGSYGYTF. CDR3 sequence (DNA): TGTGCCAGCAGCTCGGGGACGTCGGGCTCTTATGGCTACACCTTC.

CDR3 bases: TGTGCCAGCAGTGAACTTCCGGGGGATAACTATGGCTACACCTTC. Encoded protein: CASSELPGDNYGYTF. The V gene is TRBV6-1, the J gene TRBJ1-2; perhaps TRBD1 as D (5 bases). The germline gives CDR1 MNHNS, CDR2 SASEGT. The CDR3 loop spans 15 amino acids. With 2 bases removed from V and 1 base from J, the gap between germline ends came to 11 bases.

The chain couples TRBV2 to TRBJ2-7; TRBD1 agrees at 11 bases. CDR1 is SNHLY, CDR2 FYNNEI, per germline. The CDR3 is 14 amino acids. The J segment lost 3 bases and the V segment lost 7 bases, leaving 5 bases of the junction unmatched. The CDR3 region is CASTPGQGVYEQYF. CDR3 DNA sequence: TGTGCCAGCACTCCGGGACAGGGGGTCTACGAGCAGTACTTC.